This TCR beta chain stems from a study of identical twins (dated by TCRdb to 2015 to 2016). As for the study more broadly: The study deep-sequenced TCR alpha and beta repertoires from monozygotic twins, unrelated adults of various ages and cord blood to test whether fetal clonotypes persist. To rule out contamination, the twin experiments were replicated at different times with different library preparation protocols. General study outcomes and caveats: Conclusions relied on cross-sectional statistical analysis, since the same donors could not be followed over many years. Out-of-frame TCR alpha sequences shared between twins showed an excess of low generation-probability sequences compared with coincidental sharing between unrelated individuals. Invariant T cells such as MAIT and iNKT could partly confound zero-insertion analyses, although diverse VJ usage argued against such confounding for most clonotypes. A weaker excess of twin sharing was found in beta out-of-frame sequences because the signal-to-noise ratio was lowered by fewer shared sequences. In monozygotic twins, out-of-frame TCR alpha sharing was systematically underestimated by recombination models, although the models agreed with sharing between unrelated individuals. Abundant cord blood beta clonotypes had fewer insertions, young adult naive repertoires showed a similar but weaker trend, and memory repertoires showed no such trend.

All donors were healthy Caucasians. Three pairs of female monozygotic twins, all aged about 18 to 29 years, made up the twin cohort. Positive isolation kits from Invitrogen were used to isolate CD4+ and CD8+ T cell populations. Library preparation was by 5' RACE. Sequencing relied on an Illumina HiSeq 2000. A universal primer binding site was introduced by template switching, and a unique molecular identifier was present in the final cDNA, enabling accurate counting of TCR cDNA molecules. First-strand cDNA for TCR alpha and beta chains was synthesized from specific primers in the conserved constant-segment region. To control for contamination, each cDNA library was double barcoded with a SMART-Mk sample barcode plus Illumina barcodes. TruSeq adapter sequences along with Illumina sample barcodes were introduced in two successive PCR steps. The Illumina HiSeq platform was used with custom primers to sequence TCR alpha and beta cDNA libraries. Processing in the source paper ran as follows. MiGEC processed the raw reads to extract unique molecular identifiers, while MiXCR was used to determine the CDR3 positions. For each individual, recombination models were inferred using an EM algorithm with the repgenHMM and IGoR tools. Shared clonotype analysis was performed with the tcR package in R, normalizing sharing by the product of cloneset sizes. Out-of-frame nonproductive sequences were analyzed to study raw recombination free of thymic and clonal selection effects. TCRdb reanalyzed the raw reads on its own, using fastp at Q25 for trimming and MiXCR for clone calling, and kept in-frame beta chains. Each entry is one CDR3 protein sequence, shown with its most common DNA and genes. The V and J calls were not made by the authors but by TCRdb's processing. Present in this sample are 200,000 or so distinct CDR3 sequences, approximately 15% of which were seen just once. Jointly, the top ten make up about 38% of the sample.

With regard to this clonotype: Its antigen remains unidentified. Base qualities are not recorded, but no much larger clone differs from it by a single base.

V drops 4 bases and J drops 10 bases, leaving 12 bases in between. Looking up the germline V gene (reference sequence) yields CDR1 SGHKS and CDR2 YYEKEE. The CDR3 covers 12 residues, taking in both the cysteine and the phenylalanine. The retained sequence is limited to the CDR3, 36 bases, with the frame set at the first base. Another study also made use of these data, one on T cells expressing NK-cell markers. From the second report: In sorted CD3+CD56+NKG2C+, CD3+CD56+NKG2C- and CD3+CD56-NKG2C+ T-cell subsets from several donors, TCR beta-chain repertoires were profiled. Of the eight sequenced donors, seven were found to be HCMV-seropositive and one was found to be HCMV-seronegative. In several experiments an anti-gammadeltaTCR antibody was added to restrict sorting to alphabetaTCR-expressing T cells. In several donors, the dominant CD3+CD56+NKG2C+ clonotypes were among the top 10 CD8+ clonotypes and accounted for about 1.0-7.5% of CD8+ T cells. Those dominant clonotypes were again the most abundant among CD3+CD56-NKG2C+ cells in a few donors, at roughly 25-65%. Whether the expanded NKG2C-expressing T cell clones were specific for HCMV antigens remained unclear. All eight donors whose samples were sequenced were randomly selected healthy volunteers, three of them men and five women. To determine HCMV serostatus, a commercial ELISA kit was used to detect HCMV-specific IgG in serum. Reads were demultiplexed and grouped by UMI with MIGEC, and clonotypes were assembled and quantified with MiTCR. To exclude erroneous sequences, only TCR cDNA sequences supported by at least two reads were retained. The tcR package was used for downstream repertoire analysis, and clonotypes were matched across fractions by CDR3 nucleotide sequence plus V segment. VDJmatch was used to annotate antigen specificity against VDJdb, with one amino acid substitution in CDR3 permitted.

The clonotype originates from a woman younger than 30 in good health. The chain is encoded by TRBV5-5 joined to TRBJ2-1, with no confidently assigned D gene. Sequences were obtained from CD8+ T cells sorted from blood. The CDR3 here reads CASSPPTAEQFF. DNA sequence: TGTGCCAGCAGCCCACCCACGGCGGAGCAGTTCTTC.